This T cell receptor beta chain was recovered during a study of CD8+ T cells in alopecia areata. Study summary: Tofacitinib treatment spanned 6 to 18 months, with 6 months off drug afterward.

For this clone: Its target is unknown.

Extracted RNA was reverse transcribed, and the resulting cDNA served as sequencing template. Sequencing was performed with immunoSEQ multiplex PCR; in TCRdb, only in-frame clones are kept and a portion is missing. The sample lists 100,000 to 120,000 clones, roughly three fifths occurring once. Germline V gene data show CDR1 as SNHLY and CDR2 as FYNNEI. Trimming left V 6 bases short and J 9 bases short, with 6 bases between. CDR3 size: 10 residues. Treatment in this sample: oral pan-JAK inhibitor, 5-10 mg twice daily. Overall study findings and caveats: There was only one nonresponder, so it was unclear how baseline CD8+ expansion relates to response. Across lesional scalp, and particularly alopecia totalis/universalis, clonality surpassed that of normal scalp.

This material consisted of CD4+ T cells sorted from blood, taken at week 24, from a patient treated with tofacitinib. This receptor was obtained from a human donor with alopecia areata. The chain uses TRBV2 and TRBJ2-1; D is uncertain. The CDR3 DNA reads TGTGCCAGCAGATATCGTGAGCAGTTCTTC. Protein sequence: CASRYREQFF.